One and the same sample provided the 26 T cell receptor beta chains below, sequenced in a study of control samples from healthy donors and cancer patients. The method was immunoSEQ multiplex PCR; TCRdb's version includes in-frame clones alone and lacks a portion of them. The sample has roughly 100,000 clones, 83% seen once; the top ten hold about 12%. Source material: blood. The receptors shown here come from a woman between 45 and 65 years old in good health.

V gene TRBV9 combines with J gene TRBJ2-1, with D uncertain. CDR1 and CDR2 (germline): SGDLS, YYNGEE. V was pared by 2 bases and J by 5 bases, with 8 bases between. The CDR3 consists of 13 residues. CDR3 bases: TGTGCCAGCAGCGTCTTCCCCGACAATGAGCAGTTCTTC. Its translation: CASSVFPDNEQFF.

The chain has TRBV5-5 and TRBJ2-7, with 8 positions matching TRBD2. There are 15 residues in the CDR3. V shed 7 bases, J shed 5 bases, and the junction held 14 bases outside the gene matches. The germline V gene has CDR1 SGHKS and CDR2 YYEKEE (reference sequence). The CDR3 region is CASSREGPSVNEQYF. CDR3 bases: TGTGCCAGCTCCCGGGAGGGGCCGTCCGTGAACGAGCAGTACTTC.

The chain is built from TRBV5-1 and TRBJ2-7, with D unresolved. The CDR3 contains 13 residues. V was shortened by 4 bases and J by 4 bases, with 12 bases between the two germline ends. The germline CDR1 and CDR2 sequences are SGHRS and YFSETQ. The CDR3 DNA follows: TGCGCCAGCAGCGCCATCGATGGGTACGAGCAGTACTTC. Protein product: CASSAIDGYEQYF.

This clone was counted only a few times. V gene TRBV27 combines with J gene TRBJ2-2, with TRBD1 matching 7 bases. The CDR3 sequence is 16 residues long. Germline V gene sequence: CDR1 MNHEY, CDR2 SMNVEV (reference sequence). V gave up 5 bases and J gave up 2 bases; unmatched junction bases: 8. The CDR3 nucleotides are TGTGCCAGCAGTCCACACAGGGGCTCCAACACCGGGGAGCTGTTTTTT. It translates to CASSPHRGSNTGELFF.

J is TRBJ2-7 and V is TRBV10-1, with D uncertain. The CDR3 contains 11 residues. Germline-derived CDR1 and CDR2 are WNHNN and SYGVQD (reference sequence). The germline V and J ends were trimmed by 5 bases and 4 bases, with 6 bases remaining between them. Written as DNA, the CDR3 is TGCGCCAGCAGTTATGTTTACGAGCAGTACTTC. Translated: CASSYVYEQYF.

In regard to this clone: Additional DNA sequences in this sample encode the identical CDR3. J is TRBJ1-6 and V is TRBV27; TRBD1 agrees at 7 bases. Trimming removed 6 bases from V and 3 bases from J; junction bases left unmatched: 2. The CDR3 has 14 residues. Germline lookup yields CDR1 MNHEY and CDR2 SMNVEV (reference sequence). The CDR3 is CASRRDSYNSPLHF. In DNA form, the CDR3 reads TGTGCCAGCAGGCGGGACAGCTATAATTCACCCCTCCACTTT.

The rearrangement joins TRBV7-3 to TRBJ2-6; 7 positions match TRBD2. Looked up from germline, CDR1 is SGHTA and CDR2 is FQGTGA. The CDR3 totals 19 residues. V dropped 3 bases and J dropped 2; count of bases not matched to a gene: 13. DNA of the CDR3: TGTGCCAGCAGCTTGGGGGGGTTCTTATCCTCGGCTGGGGCCAACGTCCTGACTTTC. Its protein is CASSLGGFLSSAGANVLTF.

This chain uses TRBV11-2 with TRBJ2-1, with 9 bases matching TRBD1. Germline CDR1 and CDR2: SGHAT and FQNNGV. V lost 5 bases, J lost 6 bases, and 2 bases stayed unmatched. The CDR3 sequence is 13 residues long. CDR3 coding DNA: TGTGCCAGCAGCGCGGGACAGGGCAATGAGCAGTTCTTC. Translated, it gives CASSAGQGNEQFF.

This sequence joins TRBV10-2 and TRBJ1-1; possibly TRBD1 for D (5 bases). This CDR3 is built from 14 residues. Trimming left V 3 bases short and J 1 base short, with 9 bases between. CDR1 and CDR2 from the germline V gene are WSHSY and SAAADI. As DNA, the CDR3 is TGCGCCAGCAGTGAATATGGGACGAACACTGAAGCTTTCTTT. This encodes CASSEYGTNTEAFF.

The rearrangement joins TRBV7-9 to TRBJ1-1; the match to TRBD1 covers 9 bases. Germline V gives CDR1 SEHNR, CDR2 FQNEAQ (reference sequence). CDR3 length equals 15 residues. Trimming took 6 bases from V and 4 from J; bases not matched to a gene: 9. CDR3 sequence: CASSPLTGGFTEAFF. CDR3 coding DNA: TGTGCCAGCAGTCCCTTAACAGGGGGCTTCACTGAAGCTTTCTTT.

The chain combines TRBV25-1 with TRBJ2-2; 9 bases map to TRBD1. Trimming at V came to 4 bases and at J to 6 bases, leaving 9 bases not matched to a gene. The CDR3 has 16 amino acids. CDR1 MGHDK and CDR2 SYGVNS come from the germline V gene. In DNA form, the CDR3 reads TGTGCCAGCAGTGCACAGGGGGCGCATTCCGCCGGGGAGCTGTTTTTT. Translated, it gives CASSAQGAHSAGELFF.

Only one count was recorded for this clone. V and J are TRBV7-8 and TRBJ1-1, with D possibly matching TRBD1 (5 bases). The CDR3 is made up of 14 amino acids. CDR1 SGHVS and CDR2 FQNEAQ come from the germline V gene. Trimming cost V 0 bases and J 4 bases, with 9 bases left between them. The CDR3 reads CASSLAGDRTEAFF. In DNA, the CDR3 is TGTGCCAGCAGCTTAGCCGGGGACCGCACTGAAGCTTTCTTT.

The chain carries TRBV19 and TRBJ2-3; 11 bases fit TRBD2. The CDR3 covers 18 residues. Trimming at V came to 5 bases and at J to 6 bases, leaving 16 bases not matched to a gene. Germline-derived CDR1 and CDR2 are LNHDA and SQIVND (reference sequence). The CDR3 region is CASSPSGLAGTSRDTQYF. In nucleotides, the CDR3 is TGTGCCAGTAGTCCCTCTGGACTAGCGGGTACCTCCAGGGATACGCAGTATTTT.

The chain links TRBV27 to TRBJ2-7; 7 bases agree with TRBD1. CDR3 size: 14 residues. The ends lost 2 bases at V and 5 bases at J; junction bases unmatched: 6. Germline CDR1 reads MNHEY; CDR2 reads SMNVEV (reference sequence). CDR3 protein: CASSLTGAGDEQYF. CDR3 bases: TGTGCCAGCAGTTTAACAGGGGCCGGGGACGAGCAGTACTTC.

This clone was picked up one time. The V and J genes are TRBV30 and TRBJ2-7; maybe TRBD2 (5 bases). The CDR3 loop spans 12 amino acids. Germline assignment: CDR1 GTSNPN and CDR2 SVGIG (reference sequence). V was shortened by 3 bases and J by 3 bases, with 9 bases between the two germline ends. CDR3 sequence: CAWSEGSYEQYF. CDR3 sequence (DNA): TGTGCCTGGAGCGAGGGTAGCTACGAGCAGTACTTC.

J is TRBJ2-2 and V is TRBV6-4; tentatively, D is TRBD1 (5 bases). The length of the CDR3 is 13 residues. The V gene's germline CDR1 is MRHNA and CDR2 SNTAGT. V gave up 8 bases and J gave up 2 bases, with 9 bases separating them. The CDR3 spells CASLQDNTGELFF. The CDR3 nucleotides read TGTGCCAGCCTACAGGATAACACCGGGGAGCTGTTTTTT.

V gene TRBV24-1 combines with J gene TRBJ2-5; 12 bases line up with TRBD1. CDR1 and CDR2 from the germline V gene are KGHDR and SFDVKD. The J segment lost 0 bases and the V segment lost 4 bases, leaving 2 bases of the junction unmatched. The CDR3 totals 16 residues. The CDR3 reads CATSDRDRGHQETQYF. In DNA form, the CDR3 reads TGTGCCACCAGTGACCGGGACAGGGGGCACCAAGAGACCCAGTACTTC.

This chain connects TRBV7-2 to TRBJ1-5; possibly TRBD1 for D (6 bases). With 2 bases removed from V and 3 bases from J, the gap between germline ends came to 11 bases. This CDR3 spans 15 amino acids. Germline V CDR1 and CDR2: SGHTA, FQGNSA. In DNA form, the CDR3 reads TGTGCCAGCAGCTTAACACAGGGTCCCAATCAGCCCCAGCATTTT. The encoded protein is CASSLTQGPNQPQHF.

J is TRBJ2-3 and V is TRBV4-3; tentatively, D is TRBD1 (6 bases). The CDR3 is 15 residues long. Trimming cost V 2 bases and J 2 bases, with 11 bases left between them. Germline CDR1 is LGHNA and CDR2 is YSLEER. The CDR3, as DNA: TGCGCCAGCAGCCAACGGGACATCTACACAGATACGCAGTATTTT. Protein product: CASSQRDIYTDTQYF.

As for this clone: Other nucleotide sequences in the sample specify the same CDR3. The CDR3 loop is CASSSGQGYGYTF. For the CDR3, the DNA is TGTGCCAGCAGCTCAGGACAGGGGTATGGCTACACCTTC. The V call is TRBV7-3, the J call TRBJ1-2; 9 bases fit TRBD1. Germline lookup yields CDR1 SGHTA and CDR2 FQGTGA. The CDR3 is 13 amino acids. J was trimmed by 5 bases and V by 4 bases; bases with no gene match: 2. The complete variable domain, with remaining parts taken from reference TRBV7-3 and TRBJ1-2, reads GAGVSQTPSNKVTEKGKYVELRCDPISGHTALYWYRQSLGQGPEFLIYFQGTGAADDSGLPNDRFFAVRPEGSVSTLKIQRTERGDSAVYLCASSSGQGYGYTFGSGTRLTVV.

This clone was observed a few times. This specimen includes other DNA sequences encoding the same CDR3. The rearrangement links TRBV13 to TRBJ1-3, with a possible D match to TRBD1 (5 bases). The CDR3 length is 14 residues. From germline, CDR1 is PRHDT and CDR2 FYEKMQ (reference sequence). Deletions cut 6 bases from V and 2 bases from J, with 11 bases between. CDR3 DNA: TGTGCCAGCAGAGCAGGGTTTACTGGAAACACCATATATTTT. Its protein product is CASRAGFTGNTIYF.

The chain uses TRBV6-5 and TRBJ2-5, with D possibly being TRBD1 (6 bases). CDR1 and CDR2 (germline): MNHEY, SVGAGI. Trimming stripped 4 bases from V and 5 bases from J, with 11 bases between. The CDR3 has 13 residues. DNA for the CDR3: TGTGCCAGCAGTTTGGGACATAAGGAGACCCAGTACTTC. This codes for CASSLGHKETQYF.

This clone was recorded only once. The V and J genes are TRBV9 and TRBJ1-1; TRBD1 matches at 8 bases. Germline V lookup: CDR1 SGDLS, CDR2 YYNGEE. The J segment lost 5 bases and the V segment lost 6 bases, leaving 9 bases of the junction unmatched. The CDR3 extends over 14 amino acids. The CDR3 here is CASTIGQGATEAFF. For the CDR3, the DNA is TGTGCCAGCACCATAGGGCAGGGGGCTACTGAAGCTTTCTTT.

The V gene is TRBV2, the J gene TRBJ2-2, with 10 bases lining up with TRBD2. V lost 7 bases to trimming and J lost 4 bases; unmatched junction nucleotides: 9. Germline V gene data show CDR1 as SNHLY and CDR2 as FYNNEI. CDR3 size: 16 residues. The CDR3 loop is CASIRERGGRTGELFF. The DNA for the CDR3 is TGTGCCAGCATCAGGGAGCGGGGGGGCCGCACCGGGGAGCTGTTTTTT.

The rearrangement uses TRBV7-2 and TRBJ2-1; D is undetermined. Trimming removed 2 bases from V and 9 bases from J, with 14 bases in between. Germline CDR1 and CDR2: SGHTA and FQGNSA. The CDR3 extends over 14 amino acids. The CDR3 loop reads CASSLSLDDSEQFF. In DNA form, the CDR3 reads TGTGCCAGCAGCTTAAGTCTAGACGATAGTGAGCAGTTCTTC.

The CDR3 DNA reads TGTGCCAGCAGTTCCGCGACAGGGCCGAGTTCACCCCTCCACTTT. Translating it yields CASSSATGPSSPLHF. The chain links TRBV6-5 to TRBJ1-6, with TRBD1 identical over 7 bases. Per germline, CDR1 MNHEY and CDR2 SVGAGI. The CDR3 covers 15 residues. V lost 4 bases and J lost 9; bases outside the gene matches: 9.